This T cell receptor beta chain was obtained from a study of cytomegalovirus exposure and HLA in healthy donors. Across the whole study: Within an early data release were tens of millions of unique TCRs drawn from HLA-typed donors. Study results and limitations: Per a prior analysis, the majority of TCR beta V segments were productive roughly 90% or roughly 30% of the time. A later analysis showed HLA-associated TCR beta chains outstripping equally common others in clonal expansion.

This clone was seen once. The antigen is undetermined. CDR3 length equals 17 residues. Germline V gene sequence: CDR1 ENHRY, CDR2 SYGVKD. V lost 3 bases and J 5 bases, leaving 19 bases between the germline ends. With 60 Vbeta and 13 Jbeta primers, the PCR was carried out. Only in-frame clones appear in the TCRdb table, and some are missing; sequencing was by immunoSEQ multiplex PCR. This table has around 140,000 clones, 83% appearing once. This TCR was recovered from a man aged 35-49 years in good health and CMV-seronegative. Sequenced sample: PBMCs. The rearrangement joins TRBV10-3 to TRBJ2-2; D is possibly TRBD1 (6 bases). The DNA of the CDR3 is TGTGCCATCAGTGACCCGGCTCGAGGGGGTGATACCGGGGAGCTGTTTTTT. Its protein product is CAISDPARGGDTGELFF.